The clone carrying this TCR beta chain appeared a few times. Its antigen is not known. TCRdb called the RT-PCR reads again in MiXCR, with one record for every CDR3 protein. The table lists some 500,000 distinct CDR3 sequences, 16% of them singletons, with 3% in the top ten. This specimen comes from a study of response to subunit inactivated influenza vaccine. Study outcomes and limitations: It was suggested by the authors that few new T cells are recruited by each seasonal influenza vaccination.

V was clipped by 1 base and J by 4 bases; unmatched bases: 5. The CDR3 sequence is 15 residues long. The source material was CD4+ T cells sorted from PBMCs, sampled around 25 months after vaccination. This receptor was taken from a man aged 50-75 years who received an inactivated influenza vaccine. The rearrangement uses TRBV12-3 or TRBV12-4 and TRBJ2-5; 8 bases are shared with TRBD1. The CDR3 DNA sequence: TGTGCCAGCAGTTTAGGGACAGGGATCGGAGAGACCCAGTACTTC. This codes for CASSLGTGIGETQYF.